This paragraph covers one TCR beta chain sequence. What it binds is unknown. This specimen belongs to a study of cytomegalovirus exposure and HLA in healthy donors. Across the study: Roughly 179 million T cells yielded approximately 100 million unique TCR beta sequences, as an earlier analysis found.

Findings and caveats of the study: Excluded: some indistinguishable V segments such as TRBV6-2 and TRBV6-3. Altogether, 170 or so TCR beta chains were recorded as cytomegalovirus-associated.

Primers for the PCR totalled 60 Vbeta and 13 Jbeta. Repertoires were generated with immunoSEQ multiplex PCR, while TCRdb's copy carries only in-frame clones and drops some. The sample yields roughly 190,000 clones, around 77% seen once. The trim removed 3 bases at V and 2 bases at J, leaving 0 bases unmatched. In germline, CDR1 is SGHRS, CDR2 YFSETQ. This CDR3 is 15 amino acids long. The receptor was derived from a woman aged 25 to 39 in good health and CMV-seropositive. The source material was PBMCs. The V gene is TRBV5-1, the J gene TRBJ2-2, with 11 bases identical to TRBD1. CDR3 region: CASSWTGGNTGELFF. The CDR3 DNA reads as TGCGCCAGCAGCTGGACAGGGGGCAACACCGGGGAGCTGTTTTTT.